This passage covers 7 T cell receptor beta chains from one sample sequenced in a study of CD8 T cells in Susac syndrome. RNA was extracted with the RNeasy kit, and a quantity of 0.5 to 1 ug was reverse transcribed using random hexamers. TCRdb processed the immunoSEQ multiplex PCR reads anew with MiXCR; each CDR3 protein has one entry. The table includes more than 100,000 distinct CDR3 sequences, roughly 95% detected once. Material for sequencing was CD4+ T cells from PBMCs. The receptor set was obtained from a human donor in good health.

The rearrangement joins TRBV5-1 to TRBJ2-2, with D unresolved. Trimming took 4 bases from V and 1 from J, leaving 11 bases between them. The CDR3 contains 15 residues. Germline-derived CDR1 and CDR2 are SGHRS and YFSETQ. CDR3 sequence (DNA): TGCGCCAGCAGCATACGGACGGGGAACACCGGGGAGCTGTTTTTT. Its translation: CASSIRTGNTGELFF.

The chain recombines TRBV6-5 with TRBJ2-3; 7 positions agree with TRBD2. Looked up from germline, CDR1 is MNHEY and CDR2 is SVGAGI. V dropped 2 bases and J dropped 1; count of bases not matched to a gene: 12. This CDR3 spans 18 amino acids. CDR3 nucleotide sequence: TGTGCCAGCAGTTACCCGATCGGGGGGAATGTGGGCACAGATACGCAGTATTTT. The encoded protein is CASSYPIGGNVGTDTQYF.

The rearrangement links TRBV28 to TRBJ2-3; D call uncertain. V was cut by 2 bases and J by 2 bases, with 11 bases left in between. CDR1 MDHEN and CDR2 SYDVKM come from the germline V gene. This CDR3 region has 15 residues. CDR3 sequence (DNA): TGTGCCAGCAGTTTACCGTCGGCCCTCACAGATACGCAGTATTTT. Translating gives CASSLPSALTDTQYF.

This clonotype appeared once. The rearrangement joins TRBV5-1 to TRBJ2-3; D gene unclear. The CDR3 is made up of 16 amino acids. Germline assignment: CDR1 SGHRS and CDR2 YFSETQ. The V and J ends lost 4 bases and 2 bases respectively, with 17 bases between them. The CDR3 region is CASSPSVKGPTDTQYF. The CDR3 nucleotides read TGCGCCAGCAGCCCCTCGGTGAAGGGCCCCACAGATACGCAGTATTTT. The entire variable domain, with the rest obtained from reference TRBV5-1 and TRBJ2-3, is as follows: KAGVTQTPRYLIKTRGQQVTLSCSPISGHRSVSWYQQTPGQGLQFLFEYFSETQRNKGNFPGRFSGRQFSNSRSEMNVSTLELGDSALYLCASSPSVKGPTDTQYFGPGTRLTVL.

The CDR3 nucleotides read TGTGCCAGCAGCTTATACCGGGGTGGGGGATTTGAAGCTTTCTTT. It encodes CASSLYRGGGFEAFF. The chain employs TRBV7-9 and TRBJ1-1, with D maybe TRBD1 (5 bases). Germline V gene lookup returns CDR1 SEHNR and CDR2 FQNEAQ (reference sequence). This CDR3 region has 15 residues. V was clipped by 2 bases and J by 7 bases, with 17 bases between them.

The V and J genes are TRBV20-1 and TRBJ1-2, with 9 bases aligning to TRBD1. Germline lookup yields CDR1 DFQATT and CDR2 SNEGSKA (reference sequence). The CDR3 loop spans 12 amino acids. Germline trimming cut 0 bases from V and 7 bases from J; bases unmatched to any gene: 0. The CDR3 here is CSARETGGGYTF. For the CDR3, the DNA is TGCAGTGCTAGAGAGACAGGGGGTGGCTACACCTTC.

This chain joins TRBV7-2 and TRBJ2-5; D is perhaps TRBD1 (6 bases). V lost 5 bases and J lost 7, with 14 bases in between. The CDR3 sequence is 13 residues long. Germline V CDR1 and CDR2: SGHTA, FQGNSA. For the CDR3, the DNA is TGTGCCAGCAGCCCAGGGGCAAAAGGGACCCAGTACTTC. Its translation is CASSPGAKGTQYF.